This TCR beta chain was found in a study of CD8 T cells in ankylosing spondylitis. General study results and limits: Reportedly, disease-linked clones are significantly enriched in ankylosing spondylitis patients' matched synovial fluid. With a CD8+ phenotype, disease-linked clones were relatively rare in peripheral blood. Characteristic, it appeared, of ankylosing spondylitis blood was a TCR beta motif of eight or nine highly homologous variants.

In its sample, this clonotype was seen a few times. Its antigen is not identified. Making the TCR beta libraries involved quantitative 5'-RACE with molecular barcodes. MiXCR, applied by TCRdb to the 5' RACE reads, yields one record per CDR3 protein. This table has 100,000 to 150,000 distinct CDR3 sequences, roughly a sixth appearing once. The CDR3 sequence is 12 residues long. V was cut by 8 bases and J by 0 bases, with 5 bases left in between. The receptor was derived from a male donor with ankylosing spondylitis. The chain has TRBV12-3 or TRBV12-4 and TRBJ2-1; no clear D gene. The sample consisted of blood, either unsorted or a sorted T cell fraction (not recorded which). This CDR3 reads CASLSSYNEQFF. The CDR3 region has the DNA TGTGCCAGCCTAAGCTCCTACAATGAGCAGTTCTTC.